A selection of T cell receptor beta chains follows, all from one sample in a study of T cell repertoires in cytomegalovirus infection. TCRdb re-analysed the reads in MiXCR, keeping a single row per CDR3 protein. The sample consists of about 210,000 distinct CDR3 sequences, 6% to 8% of them appearing once. Source material: PBMCs. The receptors were gathered from a human donor in good health (CMV status not recorded). Some clones in this sample may be carry-over from other donors' samples. Each CDR3 is given with its conserved first and last residue. A D gene is named only where the DNA matches it firmly. Clone size is shown for a subset of rows, as once, few, many or a class of expanded clone.

V	J	D	size	length	CDR3	DNA
TRBV9	TRBJ1-2	TRBD1	many	17	CASSFRQGGRGNYGYTF	TGTGCCAGCAGCTTCCGACAGGGAGGAAGGGGAAACTATGGCTACACCTTC
TRBV12-3/TRBV12-4	TRBJ2-7	NA	few	14	CASRYQEGAGEQYF	TGTGCCAGCAGATACCAGGAGGGGGCGGGGGAGCAGTACTTC
TRBV2	TRBJ2-3	TRBD2	many	18	CASSVILRLAGGGNTQYF	TGTGCCAGCAGTGTGATATTGAGACTAGCGGGGGGAGGAAATACGCAGTATTTT
TRBV19	TRBJ2-2	NA	few	16	CATSPEIQRNTGELFF	TGTGCCACCTCGCCAGAGATCCAGAGGAACACCGGGGAGCTGTTTTTT
TRBV18	TRBJ1-6	NA	many	16	CASSPYTGTSSSPLHF	TGTGCCAGCTCACCATACACCGGGACTTCCAGTTCACCCCTCCACTTT
TRBV23-1	TRBJ2-7	NA	few	16	CASSQSSGRSHYEQYF	TGCGCCAGCAGTCAATCGTCGGGGAGGTCCCACTACGAGCAGTACTTC
TRBV6-6	TRBJ2-3	TRBD2	few	15	CASSYPLAGGDTQYF	TGTGCCAGCAGTTACCCGCTAGCGGGGGGGGATACGCAGTATTTT
TRBV4-3	TRBJ1-1	NA	many	15	CASSGLLGGNTEAFF	TGCGCCAGCAGCGGGCTCCTGGGAGGCAACACTGAAGCTTTCTTT
TRBV20-1	TRBJ2-5	NA	NA	12	CSASTFRETEYF	TGCAGTGCTAGTACGTTCCGGGAGACCGAGTACTTC
TRBV7-2	TRBJ2-1	TRBD1	many	14	CASSSRTGGYEQFF	TGTGCCAGCAGCTCACGGACAGGGGGCTATGAGCAGTTCTTC
TRBV5-6	TRBJ2-1	TRBD1	many	15	CASSLTGTGIIGQFF	TGTGCCAGCAGCTTGACCGGGACAGGGATAATTGGGCAGTTCTTC
TRBV12-3/TRBV12-4	TRBJ1-1	TRBD1	many	13	CASSATGATEAFF	TGTGCCAGCAGCGCGACAGGGGCAACTGAAGCTTTCTTT
TRBV20-1	TRBJ2-5	TRBD1	many	14	CSAPSRDRMETQYF	TGCAGTGCCCCGAGTCGGGACAGGATGGAGACCCAGTACTTC
TRBV23-1	TRBJ2-1	TRBD1	many	12	CASSQTGTGVLF	TGCGCCAGCAGTCAAACGGGGACAGGGGTTCTCTTC
TRBV7-2	TRBJ2-1	TRBD1	many	15	CASSLARTGYVEQFF	TGTGCCAGCAGCTTAGCCCGGACAGGGTACGTTGAGCAGTTCTTC
TRBV20-1	TRBJ1-5	TRBD1	many	15	CSARDSLFSNQPQHF	TGCAGTGCTCGGGACAGTCTTTTTAGCAATCAGCCCCAGCATTTT
TRBV6-2/TRBV6-3	TRBJ2-1	NA	many	14	CASRWERSVNEQFF	TGTGCCAGCAGATGGGAGAGATCGGTCAATGAGCAGTTCTTC
TRBV9	TRBJ2-5	NA	many	14	CASSFQQGGETQYF	TGTGCCAGCAGCTTTCAACAGGGAGGAGAGACCCAGTACTTC
TRBV4-3	TRBJ2-5	TRBD1	many	16	CASSQGTRDRVETQYF	TGCGCCAGCAGCCAAGGCACGAGGGACAGGGTAGAGACCCAGTACTTC
TRBV5-1	TRBJ1-5	NA	few	15	CASSPEGTSNQPQHF	TGCGCCAGCAGCCCCGAGGGTACAAGCAATCAGCCCCAGCATTTT
TRBV5-4	TRBJ2-5	NA	many	14	CASSGGAGGETQYF	TGTGCCAGCAGCGGCGGGGCCGGCGGGGAGACCCAGTACTTC
TRBV7-2	TRBJ1-2	TRBD1	many	13	CASSRQGRSGYTF	TGTGCCAGCAGCCGACAGGGTAGGAGTGGCTACACCTTC
TRBV7-2	TRBJ2-7	NA	many	13	CASRSTGTYEQYF	TGTGCCAGCAGATCAACAGGTACCTACGAGCAGTACTTC
TRBV6-5	TRBJ2-7	TRBD1	NA	15	CASSSGTGHAYEQCF	TGTGCCAGCAGTTCAGGGACAGGACATGCCTACGAGCAGTGCTTC
TRBV2	TRBJ2-1	NA	many	13	CASSEGGDNEQFF	TGTGCCAGCAGTGAAGGGGGAGACAATGAGCAGTTCTTC
TRBV11-2	TRBJ1-2	NA	many	15	CASSLGLYTVDGYTF	TGTGCCAGCAGCTTAGGGCTTTATACGGTAGATGGCTACACCTTC
TRBV7-6	TRBJ2-1	NA	few	16	CASSHLMRVVDNEQFF	TGTGCCAGCAGCCATCTAATGCGAGTCGTTGACAATGAGCAGTTCTTC
TRBV28	TRBJ2-1	TRBD2	many	16	CASSPGGGSSYNEQFF	TGTGCCAGCAGCCCGGGCGGGGGGAGCTCCTACAATGAGCAGTTCTTC
TRBV14	TRBJ1-2	NA	few	12	CASSQTLGEQAF	TGTGCCAGCAGCCAGACCTTAGGGGAGCAGGCCTTC
TRBV20-1	TRBJ2-3	NA	few	12	CSALSQDDTQYF	TGCAGTGCCCTGAGCCAGGACGATACGCAGTATTTT
TRBV10-2	TRBJ2-4	NA	few	13	CASIGTSQNIQYF	TGCGCCAGCATTGGGACTTCACAAAACATTCAGTACTTC
TRBV11-2	TRBJ1-2	TRBD1	many	18	CASSLAIGTGFTDYGYTF	TGTGCCAGCAGCTTAGCTATCGGGACAGGGTTTACCGACTATGGCTACACCTTC
TRBV7-8	TRBJ2-7	TRBD2	many	15	CASSLNPSGTYEQYF	TGTGCCAGCAGCTTAAACCCTAGCGGAACCTACGAGCAGTACTTC
TRBV7-2	TRBJ1-3	NA	many	15	CASSLVGASGNTIYF	TGTGCCAGCAGCTTAGTTGGCGCCTCTGGAAACACCATATATTTT
TRBV12-3/TRBV12-4	TRBJ1-5	TRBD1	many	17	CASSFTPGQGPNQPQHF	TGTGCCAGCAGCTTTACGCCGGGACAGGGTCCCAATCAGCCCCAGCATTTT
TRBV20-1	TRBJ1-1	NA	many	14	CSARPPGRGTEAFF	TGCAGTGCTCGTCCCCCGGGACGCGGCACTGAAGCTTTCTTT
TRBV28	TRBJ1-2	NA	many	12	CASRGLGYGYTF	TGTGCCAGCAGAGGGCTAGGCTATGGCTACACCTTC